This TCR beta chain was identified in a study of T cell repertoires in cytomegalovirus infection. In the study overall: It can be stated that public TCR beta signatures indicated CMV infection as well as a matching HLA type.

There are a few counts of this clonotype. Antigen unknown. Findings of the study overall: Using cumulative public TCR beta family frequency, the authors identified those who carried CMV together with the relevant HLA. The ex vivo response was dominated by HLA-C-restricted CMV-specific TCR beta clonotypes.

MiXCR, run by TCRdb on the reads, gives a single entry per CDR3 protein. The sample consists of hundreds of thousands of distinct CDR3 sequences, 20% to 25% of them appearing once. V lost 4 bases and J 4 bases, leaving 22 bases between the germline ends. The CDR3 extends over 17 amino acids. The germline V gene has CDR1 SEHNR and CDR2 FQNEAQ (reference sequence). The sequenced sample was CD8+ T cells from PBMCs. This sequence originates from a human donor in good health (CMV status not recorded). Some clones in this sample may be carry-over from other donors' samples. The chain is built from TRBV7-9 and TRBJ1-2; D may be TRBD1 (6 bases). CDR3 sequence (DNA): TGTGCCAGCAGCTCAATGACTATGGACAGTTTCTTCTATGGCTACACCTTC. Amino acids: CASSSMTMDSFFYGYTF. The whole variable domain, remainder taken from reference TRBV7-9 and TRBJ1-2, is DTGVSQNPRHKITKRGQNVTFRCDPISEHNRLYWYRQTLGQGPEFLTYFQNEAQLEKSRLLSDRFSAERPKGSFSTLEIQRTEQGDSAMYLCASSSMTMDSFFYGYTFGSGTRLTVV.